This T cell receptor beta chain appears in the sequencing data of a study of beta chain features in type 1 diabetes. Comment on this clone: This sample includes further DNA sequences coding for the same CDR3.

The whole isolated RNA underwent reverse transcription, so sequencing captured expressed TCRB transcripts. Assay: immunoSEQ multiplex PCR; the TCRdb copy retains only in-frame clones and omits some. The sample records about 930,000 clones, roughly 16% being singletons. The CDR3 extends over 14 amino acids. V lost 2 bases, J lost 4 bases, and 3 bases stayed unmatched. CDR1 and CDR2 (germline): MNHEY, SVGAGI. Sequencing was carried out using naive CD4+ T cells from blood. V gene TRBV6-5 combines with J gene TRBJ2-7; 9 nucleotides line up with TRBD2. The receptor was isolated from a young woman in good health. The CDR3 bases are TGTGCCAGCAGTTACCGGCTAGCGGGGTACGAGCAGTACTTC. As protein: CASSYRLAGYEQYF.